Here is one T cell receptor beta chain with its context. The sample originates from a study of blood T cell repertoires in COVID-19. As for the study in general: PBMCs, B-cell-depleted T cells, or T cells were the source of the cDNA or gDNA that made up the material.

Deletions cut 1 base from V and 8 bases from J, with 13 bases between. Germline V gives CDR1 SGHTA, CDR2 FQGTGA. The CDR3 length is 14 residues. Exposed volunteers were people who met a COVID-19 case within 2 weeks before study entry. Generated by immunoSEQ multiplex PCR, the TCRdb table keeps only in-frame clones and is missing some. The sample has 200,000 to 250,000 clones; over 75% are singletons. The clonotype originates from a woman under 40 who had been exposed to COVID-19. Source material: PBMCs or T cells enriched from blood (not recorded which). The chain links TRBV7-3 to TRBJ2-3; the D gene is possibly TRBD1 (5 bases). CDR3 sequence reads: CASSLIGAQGTQYF. Here the CDR3 DNA reads TGTGCCAGCAGCTTAATAGGGGCGCAAGGTACGCAGTATTTT. The full variable domain, rest sourced from reference TRBV7-3 and TRBJ2-3, is GAGVSQTPSNKVTEKGKYVELRCDPISGHTALYWYRQSLGQGPEFLIYFQGTGAADDSGLPNDRFFAVRPEGSVSTLKIQRTERGDSAVYLCASSLIGAQGTQYFGPGTRLTVL.